These T cell receptor beta chains were read from a single sample in a study of monozygotic twins with inflammatory bowel disease. TCRdb reprocessed the 5' RACE reads and stores each CDR3 protein as one record, lacking DNA. The sample table includes around 410,000 distinct CDR3 sequences. Sequencing was carried out using blood. The receptors were sampled from a human donor with ulcerative colitis or Crohn's disease, or a healthy co-twin of an affected twin (not recorded which). The CDR3 runs from the conserved cysteine through the conserved F or W.

12 TRBJ1-2 TRBV5-1 CASGRTNYGYTF
14 TRBJ2-4 TRBV6-1 CASSRADAKNMQYF
14 TRBJ2-4 TRBV2 CASSVAKGPNIQYF
15 TRBJ2-2 TRBV2 CASSESNSNTGELFF
16 TRBJ1-2 TRBV6-1 CASRPLRPRSLYGYTF
15 TRBJ1-5 TRBV5-5 CASSSRALSNQPQHF
12 TRBJ2-7 TRBV6-1 CASSERAYEQYF
14 TRBJ1-1 TRBV5-1 CASRGGQGAPEAFF
16 TRBJ2-1 TRBV4-2 CASSQDMDWGRSEQFF
14 TRBJ2-7 TRBV20-1 CSALDRALSYEQYF
14 TRBJ1-6 TRBV2 CASGPGTGSSPLHF
15 TRBJ1-2 TRBV15 CATGFTASSNYGYTF
16 TRBJ2-5 TRBV20-1 CSAATAGTWNQETQYF
15 TRBJ2-7 TRBV18 CASSPPGGEAYEQYF
12 TRBJ2-3 TRBV18 CASSPARDTQYF
16 TRBJ2-3 TRBV5-1 CASSLLPGLGPDTQYF
14 TRBJ1-5 TRBV28 CASSLVVSNQPQHF
13 TRBJ2-7 TRBV30 CAWSLAGTYEQYF
15 TRBJ2-2 TRBV7-9 CASSLVLTEGGELFF
14 TRBJ1-1 TRBV5-5 CATPGLLKRAEAFF
12 TRBJ1-2 TRBV20-1 CSARQGGYGYTF
17 TRBJ1-1 TRBV4-1 CASSQLGTGGKNTEAFF
15 TRBJ2-7 TRBV7-2 CASSTGQVPPYEQYF
23 TRBJ2-2 TRBV20-1 CSARDQYRVMMTSREETTGELFF
13 TRBJ2-5 TRBV11-2 CASSLEVGETQYF
13 TRBJ1-1 TRBV9 CASSGDRDTEAFF
14 TRBJ1-1 TRBV13 CASSKTGMNTEAFF
13 TRBJ1-1 TRBV12-3/TRBV12-4 CASSLGQGAEAFF
16 TRBJ1-1 TRBV11-1 CASSTKGTGTNTEAFF
16 TRBJ2-3 TRBV28 CASSPSWGVRTDTQYF
18 TRBJ2-7 TRBV11-2 CASSPGLGPGRSSYEQYF
15 TRBJ2-1 TRBV6-1 CASSASGSRANEQFF